This T cell receptor (beta chain) is from a study of CD8 T cells in Susac syndrome. The CDR3 is 13 amino acids. Between the trimmed V and J ends, which lost 3 bases and 6 bases, there was a span of 14 bases. Germline assignment: CDR1 DFQATT and CDR2 SNEGSKA (reference sequence). RNA, at about 0.45 to 1 ug, was reverse transcribed with random hexamers. A single record per CDR3 protein comes from TCRdb applying MiXCR to the immunoSEQ multiplex PCR reads. The repertoire includes 84,000 or so distinct CDR3 sequences, around 96% of them detected once, and roughly 0.44% sits in the top ten. The TCR sequence derives from a human donor with Susac syndrome. The sample was CD8+ T cells from PBMCs. The V and J genes are TRBV20-1 and TRBJ1-2, with D uncertain. DNA of the CDR3: TGCAGTGCTAGGACACAGCCGGAGGATGGCTACACCTTC. Protein: CSARTQPEDGYTF.